The rows below give T cell receptor beta chains drawn from one sample of a study of response to subunit inactivated influenza vaccine. TCRdb fed the RT-PCR reads into MiXCR, producing one record per CDR3 protein. The table includes fewer than 600,000 distinct CDR3 sequences, approximately 6.9% detected once. The sample here was PBMCs from blood, taken roughly 24 months after vaccination. Receptors originate from a man in his fifties or sixties who received an inactivated influenza vaccine. Both conserved end residues are part of each CDR3. The D gene is left open where the match is weak. Clone size is not always given. Where it is, it says once, few, many or a class for expanded clones.

j_gene,abundance,v_gene,d_gene,CDR3aa,CDR3nt
TRBJ1-4,few,TRBV6-5,.,CASSSLTGGEKLFF,TGTGCCAGCAGTTCTTTGACAGGCGGGGAAAAACTGTTTTTT
TRBJ1-3,.,TRBV9,.,CASSVGQGNGNTIYF,TGTGCCAGCAGCGTAGGCCAGGGGAATGGAAACACCATATATTTT
TRBJ2-3,many,TRBV7-2,.,CASSLEGYGLTDTQYF,TGTGCCAGCAGCTTAGAAGGCTACGGCCTGACAGATACGCAGTATTTT
TRBJ2-5,few,TRBV20-1,TRBD2,CSASLFAGVETQYF,TGCAGTGCTAGTTTGTTCGCGGGAGTAGAGACCCAGTACTTC
TRBJ1-1,many,TRBV4-3,.,CASSQGRGPAEAFF,TGCGCCAGCAGCCAGGGCAGAGGCCCGGCTGAAGCTTTCTTT
TRBJ1-4,.,TRBV7-2,TRBD1,CASSLLDRREKLFF,TGTGCCAGCAGCCTCTTGGACAGGAGAGAAAAACTGTTTTTT
TRBJ2-7,few,TRBV27,TRBD1,CASSFGDRTYEQYF,TGTGCCAGCAGTTTTGGGGACAGGACCTACGAGCAGTACTTC
TRBJ2-3,many,TRBV9,.,CASSRGIVTDTQYF,TGTGCCAGCAGCCGAGGTATTGTGACAGATACGCAGTATTTT
TRBJ2-3,few,TRBV10-1,.,CASSASWAPESDTQYF,TGCGCCAGCAGTGCTTCGTGGGCCCCGGAGTCGGATACGCAGTATTTT
TRBJ2-7,few,TRBV6-5,.,CASSYSYGFSYEQYF,TGTGCCAGCAGTTACTCGTACGGGTTCTCCTACGAGCAGTACTTC
TRBJ2-1,.,TRBV7-7,.,CASSPARDSEQFF,TGTGCCAGCAGCCCGGCCCGGGATAGTGAGCAGTTCTTC
TRBJ2-3,few,TRBV5-5,.,CASSLVTASDTQYF,TGTGCCAGCAGCTTGGTGACCGCCTCGGATACGCAGTATTTT
TRBJ2-7,.,TRBV27,.,CASSPGQNPYEQYF,TGTGCCAGCAGTCCAGGACAGAACCCCTACGAGCAGTACTTC
TRBJ2-7,.,TRBV3-1,.,CASSHSSGMEQYF,TGTGCCAGCAGCCATTCATCCGGGATGGAGCAGTACTTC